The rows below give T cell receptor beta chains drawn from one sample of a study of Tregs in tolerant kidney transplant recipients. Method: immunoSEQ multiplex PCR; TCRdb's copy keeps in-frame clones and lacks some. The table lists tens of thousands of clones, 65% to 85% of them singletons, with approximately 4.8% in the top ten. What was sequenced was CD4+ T cells from blood. All receptors derive from a human donor in good health. Each CDR3 is given with its conserved first and last residue. A D gene is named only where the DNA matches it firmly. Rows may omit the clone size; those that give it use once, few, many or a size class.

14	NA	TRBV29-1	NA	TRBJ1-2	TGCAGCGTTGCCGCTTGGGGGGGGCAGTCTGGCTACACCTTC	CSVAAWGGQSGYTF
14	NA	TRBV7-3	NA	TRBJ2-3	TGTGCCAGCAGCCCCTGGGACACCTCAGATACGCAGTATTTT	CASSPWDTSDTQYF
16	NA	TRBV5-1	NA	TRBJ2-4	TGCGCCAGCAGCTTGGTGGGGGGACAGGCCAAAAACATTCAGTACTTC	CASSLVGGQAKNIQYF
11	NA	TRBV7-8	NA	TRBJ2-5	TGTGCCAGCAGCAGGGCTCAGACCCAGTACTTC	CASSRAQTQYF
13	few	TRBV4-1	TRBD1	TRBJ2-3	TGCGCCAGCGGACAGGCCCCCACAGATACGCAGTATTTT	CASGQAPTDTQYF
12	once	TRBV6-6	NA	TRBJ2-2	TGTGCCAGCGACCGGGGGACGGGGGAGCTGTTTTTT	CASDRGTGELFF
14	once	TRBV11-1	NA	TRBJ1-2	TGTGCCAGCAGCTTATCCGGGTCAGGAACCGGCTACACCTTC	CASSLSGSGTGYTF
12	NA	TRBV29-1	NA	TRBJ1-2	TGCAGCGTTGAAGGGCAGGCGTATGGCTACACCTTC	CSVEGQAYGYTF
14	few	TRBV5-4	NA	TRBJ1-3	TGTGCCAGCAAACCAGGGGAGTATGGAAACACCATATATTTT	CASKPGEYGNTIYF
14	NA	TRBV7-9	NA	TRBJ2-4	TGTGCCAGCAGCTCTGATGGGCTACTAAACATTCAGTACTTC	CASSSDGLLNIQYF
18	NA	TRBV18	TRBD2	TRBJ2-1	TGTGCCAGCTCACCCCCCCGACTAGCGGGAGGATCAAGGAATGAGCAATTCTTC	CASSPPRLAGGSRNEQFF
14	NA	TRBV4-1	TRBD1	TRBJ1-6	TGCGCCAGCAGCCGGGACAGGGGCAATTCACCCCTCCACTTT	CASSRDRGNSPLHF
15	NA	TRBV5-1	TRBD2	TRBJ2-3	TGCGCCAGCAGCGGCCTTAGCGGGAGGGCAGATACGCAGTATTTT	CASSGLSGRADTQYF
13	NA	TRBV5-1	NA	TRBJ2-1	TGCGCCAGCAGCTCCCCAGTGCGAGATGAGCAGTTCTTC	CASSSPVRDEQFF
14	NA	TRBV7-9	NA	TRBJ2-2	TGTGCCAGCAGCTGGATACAGGACACCGGGGAGCTGTTTTTT	CASSWIQDTGELFF
14	NA	TRBV9	NA	TRBJ2-7	TGTGCCAGCAGCGTAGGGACAGCGGCCTACGAGCAGTACTTC	CASSVGTAAYEQYF
16	NA	TRBV30	NA	TRBJ1-5	TGTGCCTGGAGTACCCCCCAAGGGGGTTCCAATCAGCCCCAGCATTTT	CAWSTPQGGSNQPQHF
15	NA	TRBV7-9	TRBD1	TRBJ1-2	TGTGCCAGCAGCCCACAGGGGGCGCGGCGCTATGGCTACACCTTC	CASSPQGARRYGYTF
13	NA	TRBV6-5	NA	TRBJ2-1	TGTGCCAGCAGCCGGAGTTCCTACAATGAGCAGTTCTTC	CASSRSSYNEQFF
14	many	TRBV4-1	TRBD1	TRBJ1-2	TGCGCCAGCAGCCAAGAAGGGGGCGTTTTGGGCTACACCTTC	CASSQEGGVLGYTF
14	once	TRBV9	NA	TRBJ2-1	TGTGCCGGCAGCGTAGCTAGTGCCAACAATGAGCAGTTCTTC	CAGSVASANNEQFF
14	NA	TRBV7-6	TRBD2	TRBJ2-7	TGTGCCAGCAGCTTAGGCGGGGGGGCCTACGAGCAGTACTTC	CASSLGGGAYEQYF
15	once	TRBV6-6	NA	TRBJ1-1	TGTGCCAGCTTACCTTCGTCAGGGAAGAACACTGAAGCTTTCTTT	CASLPSSGKNTEAFF
12	medium-sized	TRBV7-3	NA	TRBJ2-7	TGTGCCAGCAGCTTAACTATGACAGGGCAGTACTTC	CASSLTMTGQYF
11	NA	TRBV29-1	NA	TRBJ2-7	TGCAGCGCCGGGCGTCCCTACGAGCAGTACTTC	CSAGRPYEQYF
17	NA	TRBV11-2	NA	TRBJ2-5	TGTGCCAGCAGACGCCCGGGGCTCGGAGTAAAACAAGAGACCCAGTACTTC	CASRRPGLGVKQETQYF
16	NA	TRBV7-8	TRBD1	TRBJ2-1	TGTGCCAGCAGCTTAGGGACAGGGCAAAGGTTGGGTGAGCAGTTCTTC	CASSLGTGQRLGEQFF
15	few	TRBV6-1	NA	TRBJ1-4	TGTGCCAGCACTCTGGTGGAGGGGGGAAGTGAAAAACTGTTTTTT	CASTLVEGGSEKLFF
15	NA	TRBV7-3	NA	TRBJ2-1	TGTGCCAGCAGCTTAACGCCCAGGGTGGGCAATGAGCAGTTCTTC	CASSLTPRVGNEQFF
16	once	TRBV4-3	NA	TRBJ2-2	TGCGCCAGCAGCCAAGATGCGCAGGTCCTCGGCGGGGAGCTGTTTTTT	CASSQDAQVLGGELFF
12	NA	TRBV30	NA	TRBJ1-1	TGTGCCTGGAGTACAGGGAAGACTGAAGCTTTCTTT	CAWSTGKTEAFF
12	NA	TRBV6-6	NA	TRBJ1-1	TGTGCCAGCAGCCGAGAGGGAACTGAAGCTTTCTTT	CASSREGTEAFF
15	NA	TRBV28	TRBD1	TRBJ1-4	TGTGCCAGCAGTACCTACAGGGGGGCTAATGAAAAACTGTTTTTT	CASSTYRGANEKLFF
14	NA	TRBV19	NA	TRBJ2-5	TGTGCCAGTAGTATACCAGGGAAGTCGGAGACCCAGTACTTC	CASSIPGKSETQYF
17	few	TRBV5-4	NA	TRBJ2-1	TGTGCCAGCAGCCCGTTGCAGGGGGCGGGGGAATACAATGAGCAGTTCTTC	CASSPLQGAGEYNEQFF
17	NA	TRBV23-1	NA	TRBJ1-4	TGCGCCAGCAAAATCATCATTCGGATTGGTGTAAATGAAAAACTGTTTTTT	CASKIIIRIGVNEKLFF
13	NA	TRBV9	NA	TRBJ2-4	TGTGCCAGTCAGGGGTGGGCCAAAAACATTCAGTACTTC	CASQGWAKNIQYF
15	NA	TRBV7-9	TRBD2	TRBJ2-1	TGTGCCAGCAGCTTGGCCGGCGGACTAGCAGGTGAGCAGTTCTTC	CASSLAGGLAGEQFF
14	once	TRBV9	NA	TRBJ2-5	TGTGCCAGCAAGGGCACCGATGCGCGAGAGACCCAGTACTTC	CASKGTDARETQYF
12	NA	TRBV2	NA	TRBJ2-7	TGTGCCAGCAGTTCCCAGTCCTACGAGCAGTACTTC	CASSSQSYEQYF
14	NA	TRBV18	NA	TRBJ2-1	TGTGCCAGCTCACTAGACGGGTCGCGGGATGAGCAGTTCTTC	CASSLDGSRDEQFF